This T cell receptor beta chain is drawn from a study of cytomegalovirus exposure and HLA in healthy donors. Study summary: Caucasian-associated ancestry cluster membership applied to approximately 84% of some 400 genotyped donors. Overall study results and limits: Prior analysis indicated that the majority of TCR beta V segments exhibited productivity approximately 87% or approximately 30% of the time. A later look showed TCR association rates differing by HLA locus, highest for DRB1 and lowest for HLA-C.

With 60 Vbeta and 13 Jbeta primers, the PCR was carried out. Repertoires were generated with immunoSEQ multiplex PCR, while TCRdb's copy carries only in-frame clones and drops some. The sample includes around 190,000 clones, about four fifths of them seen just once. The length of the CDR3 is 13 residues. Germline CDR1 MNHNS, CDR2 SASEGT. V trimming: 4 bases; J trimming: 5 bases; junction bases outside the gene matches: 4. This clone was counted between two and nine times. Its specificity is unknown. This sequence joins TRBV6-1 and TRBJ2-7, with 8 bases that match TRBD2. Sequencing input: PBMCs. The TCR comes from a female donor in good health and CMV-seronegative. The CDR3 reads CASSAGGWDEQYF. The CDR3 DNA is TGTGCCAGCAGTGCGGGGGGGTGGGACGAGCAGTACTTC.